The table lists the clone carrying this T cell receptor (beta chain) with a count of one. The antigen is unknown. The data originate from a study of CD8+ T cells in alopecia areata. Study results and limitations: Scalp sample sequencing also detects resident alphabeta T cells of normal skin. Relative to normal scalp, lesional scalp, especially alopecia totalis/universalis, showed higher clonality. Possibly because of HLA-related factors, TCR sharing was less clear across patients than in mice.

The V segment lost 4 bases and the J segment 1 base; nucleotides outside the gene matches: 4. CDR1 is SGHRS and CDR2 is YFSETQ in the germline V gene. The CDR3 covers 15 residues. Peripheral blood, together with lesional scalp punch biopsies, was collected from alopecia areata patients. RNA, once extracted, was reverse transcribed into cDNA for use as the sequencing template. The data were produced by immunoSEQ multiplex PCR, yet TCRdb's version contains in-frame clones alone and is incomplete. The sample has about 110,000 clones, 55% to 60% seen once. This clonotype was sampled from a human donor with alopecia areata. J is TRBJ1-1 and V is TRBV5-1; TRBD1 matches at 10 bases. Sequenced material: NKG2D-low CD8+ T cells sorted from blood. As DNA, the CDR3 is TGCGCCAGCAGCGGGACAGGGGCCCCGAACACTGAAGCTTTCTTT. It codes for CASSGTGAPNTEAFF.